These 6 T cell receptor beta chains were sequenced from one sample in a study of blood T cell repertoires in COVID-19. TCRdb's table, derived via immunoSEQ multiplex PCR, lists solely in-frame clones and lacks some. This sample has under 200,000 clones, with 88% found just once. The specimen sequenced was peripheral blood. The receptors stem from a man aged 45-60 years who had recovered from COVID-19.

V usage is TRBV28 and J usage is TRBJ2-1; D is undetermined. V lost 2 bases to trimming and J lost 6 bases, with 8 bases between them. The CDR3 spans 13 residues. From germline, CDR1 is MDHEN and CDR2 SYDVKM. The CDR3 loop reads CASSLIRSNEQFF. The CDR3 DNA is TGTGCCAGCAGTTTAATACGGTCCAATGAGCAGTTCTTC.

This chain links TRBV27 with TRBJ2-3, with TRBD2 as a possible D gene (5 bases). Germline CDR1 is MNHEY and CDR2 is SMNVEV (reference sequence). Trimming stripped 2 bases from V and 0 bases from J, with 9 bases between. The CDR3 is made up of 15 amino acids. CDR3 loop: CASSLRGYSTDTQYF. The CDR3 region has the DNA TGTGCCAGCAGTTTAAGAGGGTATAGCACAGATACGCAGTATTTT.

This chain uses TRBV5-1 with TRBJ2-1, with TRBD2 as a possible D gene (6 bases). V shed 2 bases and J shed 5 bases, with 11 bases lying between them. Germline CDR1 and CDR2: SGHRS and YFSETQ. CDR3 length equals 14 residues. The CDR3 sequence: CASSFVIADNEQFF. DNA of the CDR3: TGCGCCAGCAGCTTTGTCATAGCGGACAATGAGCAGTTCTTC.

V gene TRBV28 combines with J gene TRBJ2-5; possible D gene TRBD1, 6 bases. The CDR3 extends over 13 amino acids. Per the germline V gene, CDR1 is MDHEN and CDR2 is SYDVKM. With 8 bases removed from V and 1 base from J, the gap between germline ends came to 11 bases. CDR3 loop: CASGRGGQETQYF. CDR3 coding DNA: TGTGCCAGCGGGAGAGGGGGCCAAGAGACCCAGTACTTC.

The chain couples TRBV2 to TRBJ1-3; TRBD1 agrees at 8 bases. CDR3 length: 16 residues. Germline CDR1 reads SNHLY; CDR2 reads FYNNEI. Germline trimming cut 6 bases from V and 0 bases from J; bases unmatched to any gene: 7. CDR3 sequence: CASRDWTGSSGNTIYF. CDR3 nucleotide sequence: TGTGCCAGCAGAGATTGGACAGGGAGCTCTGGAAACACCATATATTTT.

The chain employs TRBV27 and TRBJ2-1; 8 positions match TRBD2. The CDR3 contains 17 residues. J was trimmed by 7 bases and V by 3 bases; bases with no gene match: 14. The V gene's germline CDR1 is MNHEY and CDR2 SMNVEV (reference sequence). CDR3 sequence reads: CASSFLITGGTQNEQFF. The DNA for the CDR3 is TGTGCCAGCAGTTTCTTAATCACGGGGGGGACCCAAAATGAGCAGTTCTTC.